These 31 T cell receptor beta chains share one sample of origin, sequenced in a study of shared clonotypes between healthy human individuals. Repertoires were generated with immunoSEQ multiplex PCR, while TCRdb's copy carries only in-frame clones and drops some. The sample consists of approximately 440,000 clones, over 60% of them appearing once. The specimen was PBMCs. The receptors were gathered from a woman in her thirties or forties in good health. Some clones in this sample may be carry-over from other donors' samples.

The genes are TRBV18 and TRBJ2-3; 8 bases line up with TRBD1. The ends lost 3 bases at V and 2 bases at J; junction bases unmatched: 4. This CDR3 spans 15 amino acids. CDR1 and CDR2 (germline): KGHSH, LQKENI. The CDR3 region has the DNA TGTGCCAGCTCACCGCTACAGGGGGACACAGATACGCAGTATTTT. This encodes CASSPLQGDTDTQYF.

The chain employs TRBV28 and TRBJ2-3, with TRBD2 matching 8 bases. Per the germline V gene, CDR1 is MDHEN and CDR2 is SYDVKM. V trimming: 4 bases; J trimming: 11 bases; junction bases outside the gene matches: 8. The CDR3 has 13 amino acids. The CDR3 DNA follows: TGTGCCAGCAGTTCCGGACTAGCCCCCCGGCAGTATTTT. Translating gives CASSSGLAPRQYF.

Notes on this clone: Other DNA sequences in the sample encode the same CDR3. The rearrangement links TRBV10-3 to TRBJ2-1; 10 bases are a match to TRBD1. Unmatched junction bases numbered 3, after V lost 3 bases and J lost 7 bases. Germline assignment: CDR1 ENHRY and CDR2 SYGVKD. This CDR3 is 14 amino acids long. The CDR3 DNA is TGTGCCATCAGTGATGGGACAGGGGTTAATGAGCAGTTCTTC. Amino acid sequence: CAISDGTGVNEQFF.

The genes are TRBV1 and TRBJ1-3. TRBV1 is given as a pseudogene. CDR3 length: 19 residues. The CDR3 loop reads CTSSQEGPGRPNSGNTIYF. CDR3 nucleotide sequence: TGCACCAGCAGCCAAGAGGGCCCAGGGAGACCTAACTCTGGAAACACCATATATTTT.

This clone was detected a few times. This chain connects TRBV6-4 to TRBJ1-2, with D possibly TRBD1 on 6 matching bases. V was shortened by 2 bases and J by 10 bases, with 14 bases between the two germline ends. The CDR3 contains 13 residues. In germline, CDR1 is MRHNA, CDR2 SNTAGT. Written as DNA, the CDR3 is TGTGCCAGCAGTGACGGGGACACCTCACACTACACCTTC. Amino acids: CASSDGDTSHYTF.

In the case of this clone: Being one base from a much bigger clone, this may be a read error. No conserved phenylalanine or tryptophan ends this CDR3, so it is likely a read error. The V gene is TRBV30, the J gene TRBJ1-2; weak D call: TRBD1 (6 bases). Germline V CDR1 and CDR2: GTSNPN, SVGIG (reference sequence). The CDR3 consists of 12 residues. V dropped 3 bases and J dropped 8 bases, with 13 bases sitting between them. The CDR3 sequence: CAWSGGAGGYTL. CDR3 nucleotides: TGTGCCTGGAGCGGGGGGGCGGGCGGCTACACCCTC.

This chain links TRBV7-9 with TRBJ2-1, with D unresolved. Germline values: CDR1 SEHNR, CDR2 FQNEAQ (reference sequence). This CDR3 contains 15 residues. V was clipped by 5 bases and J by 2 bases, with 13 bases between them. For the CDR3, the DNA is TGTGCCAGCAGCCCCTTCGAAGGCCCCTACAATGAGCAGTTCTTC. Its protein product is CASSPFEGPYNEQFF. Full variable domain (outside the CDR3, taken from reference TRBV7-9 and TRBJ2-1): DTGVSQNPRHKITKRGQNVTFRCDPISEHNRLYWYRQTLGQGPEFLTYFQNEAQLEKSRLLSDRFSAERPKGSFSTLEIQRTEQGDSAMYLCASSPFEGPYNEQFFGPGTRLTVL.

The sample holds a few counts of this clone. This chain connects TRBV15 to TRBJ2-5; 8 positions match TRBD2. The junction had 5 bases not matched to a gene; V was cut back by 4 bases and J by 4 bases. There are 14 residues in the CDR3. Looked up from germline, CDR1 is LNHNV and CDR2 is YYDKDF (reference sequence). CDR3 loop: CATSTPAGGETQYF. In DNA, the CDR3 is TGTGCCACCAGCACCCCCGCGGGGGGAGAGACCCAGTACTTC.

The chain recombines TRBV28 with TRBJ1-2; no clear D. Germline V lookup: CDR1 MDHEN, CDR2 SYDVKM. The CDR3 length is 15 residues. The V and J ends lost 6 bases and 14 bases respectively, with 28 bases between them. The CDR3 sequence is CASRRRSWQRGFGTF. The CDR3 DNA is TGTGCCAGCAGGAGACGTTCATGGCAGAGAGGTTTTGGGACCTTC.

This clone was detected many times. The chain uses TRBV2 and TRBJ1-3; no definite D call. Germline CDR1 is SNHLY and CDR2 is FYNNEI. The CDR3 has 13 amino acids. Trimming pared 4 bases from V and 2 bases from J, leaving 6 bases between. The CDR3 sequence: CASSGTTGNTIYF. The CDR3 DNA is TGTGCCAGCAGTGGGACCACTGGAAACACCATATATTTT.

This clone was counted ten times or more. The rearrangement uses TRBV14 and TRBJ1-5; no firm D call. Germline CDR1 is SGHDN and CDR2 is FVKESK. Trimming removed 0 bases at V and 0 bases at J, with 0 bases between. CDR3 length: 13 amino acids. The CDR3, as DNA: TGTGCCAGCAGCCAAGATAGCAATCAGCCCCAGCATTTT. This encodes CASSQDSNQPQHF.

This chain connects TRBV5-1 to TRBJ2-7; 8 bases match TRBD2. Per germline, CDR1 SGHRS and CDR2 YFSETQ. The length of the CDR3 is 15 residues. V was pared by 4 bases and J by 2 bases, with 8 bases of the junction left unmatched. CDR3 in DNA: TGCGCCAGCAGCCCGGGGGGGGGCGAGACCTACGAGCAGTACTTC. Its translation is CASSPGGGETYEQYF. The full variable domain, with the rest looked up from reference TRBV5-1 and TRBJ2-7, is KAGVTQTPRYLIKTRGQQVTLSCSPISGHRSVSWYQQTPGQGLQFLFEYFSETQRNKGNFPGRFSGRQFSNSRSEMNVSTLELGDSALYLCASSPGGGETYEQYFGPGTRLTVT.

This chain joins TRBV5-1 and TRBJ2-3; 8 bases are a match to TRBD2. Germline assignment: CDR1 SGHRS and CDR2 YFSETQ. V lost 0 bases to trimming and J lost 3 bases; unmatched junction nucleotides: 6. This CDR3 contains 16 residues. The CDR3 reads CASSLETPSGTDTQYF. CDR3 nucleotides: TGCGCCAGCAGCTTGGAAACCCCTAGCGGGACAGATACGCAGTATTTT.

Concerning this clone itself: The junction departs from the called germline gene at one end, perhaps through a read error. The CDR3 spells CASSLKRQDNTEALF. Written as DNA, the CDR3 is TGCGCCAGCAGCTTGAAGCGACAAGATAACACTGAAGCCCTCTTT. The chain recombines TRBV5-1 with TRBJ1-1, with no clear D. This CDR3 is 15 amino acids long. The V gene's germline CDR1 is SGHRS and CDR2 YFSETQ.

The chain couples TRBV7-8 to TRBJ2-7; D may be TRBD1 or TRBD2 (5 bases each). CDR3 size: 13 residues. Germline CDR1 and CDR2: SGHVS and FQNEAQ. The V end lost 5 bases, the J end lost 1 base, and 9 bases lay between the germline ends. The DNA of the CDR3 is TGTGCCAGCAGCGGGGACCATTCCTACGAGCAGTACTTC. This encodes CASSGDHSYEQYF.

This clone came up a few times. The chain employs TRBV19 and TRBJ2-5; a possible D gene is TRBD2 (8 bases). Matching the DNA end better, TRBJ2-7 makes the J call doubtful. CDR1 LNHDA and CDR2 SQIVND come from the germline V gene (reference sequence). CDR3 size: 15 residues. CDR3 in DNA: TGTGCCAGTAGTATGTTTAGCGGGACAGTCGACGAGCAGTACTTC. Translation: CASSMFSGTVDEQYF.

This clone was seen just once. This chain joins TRBV23-1 and TRBJ1-3; D is unresolved. TRBV23-1 is placed among ORFs of uncertain function. Trimming left V 2 bases short and J 0 bases short, with 11 bases between. This CDR3 is 16 amino acids long. The CDR3 spells CASSQPRDLSGNTIYF. CDR3 coding DNA: TGCGCCAGCAGTCAACCTAGGGATCTCTCTGGAAACACCATATATTTT.

The chain has TRBV29-1 and TRBJ2-7, with D possibly matching TRBD2 (5 bases). The CDR3 has 13 amino acids. Germline V gene sequence: CDR1 SQVTM, CDR2 ANQGSEA. The ends were cut back, 3 bases at V and 6 bases at J, with 15 bases in the middle. The CDR3 nucleotides are TGCAGCGTTGAGGGTTTCGGACTGCGCGAGCAGTACTTC. Translation gives CSVEGFGLREQYF.

CDR3 DNA sequence: TGTGCCAGCAGCAGGGCCCCTTGGAGTTGTGAGCAGTTCTTC. Amino acid sequence: CASSRAPWSCEQFF. V and J are TRBV21-1 and TRBJ2-1. TRBV21-1 is assigned pseudogene status. This CDR3 is built from 14 residues.

V is TRBV7-2 and J is TRBJ2-1; D not resolved. CDR3 length equals 14 residues. Germline V gene data show CDR1 as SGHTA and CDR2 as FQGNSA. V was trimmed by 0 bases and J by 7 bases, leaving 10 bases between them. The CDR3 nucleotides are TGTGCCAGCAGCTTAGCGCCCGGGTGGAATGAGCAGTTCTTC. This encodes CASSLAPGWNEQFF.

This clone has a single count. The V and J genes are TRBV30 and TRBJ2-7, with unresolved D. The CDR3 is made up of 10 amino acids. V was pared by 3 bases and J by 6 bases, with 6 bases between. Germline CDR1 is GTSNPN and CDR2 is SVGIG (reference sequence). The CDR3 region is CAWSATEQYF. The CDR3 coding sequence is TGTGCCTGGAGCGCCACCGAGCAGTACTTC.

This sequence joins TRBV18 and TRBJ2-7; D might be TRBD1 or TRBD2, each matching 5 bases. Germline lookup yields CDR1 KGHSH and CDR2 LQKENI. CDR3 length equals 15 residues. Trimming removed 1 base at V and 2 bases at J, with 12 bases between. This chain's CDR3 is CASSPRLGDPYEQYF. The CDR3 DNA follows: TGTGCCAGCTCACCACGGTTGGGGGACCCCTACGAGCAGTACTTC. Using reference TRBV18 and TRBJ2-7 for the parts outside the CDR3, the full variable domain is NAGVMQNPRHLVRRRGQEARLRCSPMKGHSHVYWYRQLPEEGLKFMVYLQKENIIDESGMPKERFSAEFPKEGPSILRIQQVVRGDSAAYFCASSPRLGDPYEQYFGPGTRLTVT.

This chain's CDR3 is CASSWYSENTGELFF. In DNA, the CDR3 is TGCGCCAGCAGCTGGTATAGCGAGAACACCGGGGAGCTGTTTTTT. V usage is TRBV5-1 and J usage is TRBJ2-2, with D possibly being TRBD2 (5 bases). CDR3 length: 15 residues. CDR1 is SGHRS, CDR2 YFSETQ, per germline. V was clipped by 3 bases and J by 1 base, with 10 bases between them.

This sequence joins TRBV7-8 and TRBJ2-1; perhaps TRBD2 as D (5 bases). The CDR3 contains 12 residues. CDR1 and CDR2 (germline): SGHVS, FQNEAQ. V lost 2 bases and J lost 8, with 7 bases in between. The CDR3 DNA is TGTGCCAGCAGCTTACGGGGAGATGAGCAGTTCTTC. Protein sequence: CASSLRGDEQFF.

The CDR3 loop is CAWDSQFYGYTF. Written as DNA, the CDR3 is TGTGCCTGGGACAGCCAATTCTATGGCTACACCTTC. V gene TRBV30 combines with J gene TRBJ1-2, with D perhaps matching TRBD1 (5 bases). Germline V lookup: CDR1 GTSNPN, CDR2 SVGIG (reference sequence). The CDR3 runs 12 residues. Trimming stripped 5 bases from V and 4 bases from J, with 11 bases between.

In this sample, this clone turned up a few times. The V gene is TRBV18, the J gene TRBJ2-5, with D perhaps TRBD2 (5 bases). Trimming stripped 3 bases from V and 3 bases from J, with 20 bases between. Germline-derived CDR1 and CDR2 are KGHSH and LQKENI. The length of the CDR3 is 17 residues. The CDR3 DNA reads as TGTGCCAGCTCACCGTTAAGTGGGAGCCCGTCGGAAGAGACCCAGTACTTC. Translated, it gives CASSPLSGSPSEETQYF.

This chain uses TRBV7-8 with TRBJ1-2; 11 bases match TRBD1. J lost 8 bases, V lost 5 bases, and 10 bases had no gene match. The germline V gene has CDR1 SGHVS and CDR2 FQNEAQ. This CDR3 is built from 15 residues. The CDR3 DNA reads TGTGCCAGCAGCATCCGGGACAGGGGGATTTTGGGCTACACCTTC. Protein sequence: CASSIRDRGILGYTF.

This clone was seen many times. The J gene is TRBJ2-2, the V gene TRBV30; 9 nucleotides match TRBD2. The V gene end was trimmed by 1 base and the J gene end by 7 bases; junction bases not matched to a gene: 4. This CDR3 comprises 14 residues. Germline V gives CDR1 GTSNPN, CDR2 SVGIG (reference sequence). The CDR3 sequence: CAWSEGLAIGELFF. CDR3 sequence (DNA): TGTGCCTGGAGTGAGGGACTAGCCATCGGGGAGCTGTTTTTT. The whole variable domain, remainder taken from reference TRBV30 and TRBJ2-2, is SQTIHQWPATLVQPVGSPLSLECTVEGTSNPNLYWYRQAAGRGLQLLFYSVGIGQISSEVPQNLSASRPQDRQFILSSKKLLLSDSGFYLCAWSEGLAIGELFFGEGSRLTVL.

The gene calls are TRBV18 and TRBJ1-1; D possibly corresponds to TRBD1 (6 bases). The CDR3 sequence is 14 residues long. Germline values: CDR1 KGHSH, CDR2 LQKENI. Trimming stripped 1 base from V and 3 bases from J, with 9 bases between. CDR3: CASSPRRTDTEAFF. In DNA, the CDR3 is TGTGCCAGCTCACCACGTAGGACAGACACTGAAGCTTTCTTT.

This clone was counted between two and nine times. The genes are TRBV2 and TRBJ1-1; D is undetermined. Per germline, CDR1 SNHLY and CDR2 FYNNEI. Trimming left V 5 bases short and J 7 bases short, with 11 bases between. The CDR3 length is 12 residues. The DNA for the CDR3 is TGTGCCAGCAGTCTCCGGACGGGTGAAGCTTTCTTT. Its protein product is CASSLRTGEAFF. Combining the CDR3 with reference TRBV2 and TRBJ1-1 gives the whole variable domain EPEVTQTPSHQVTQMGQEVILRCVPISNHLYFYWYRQILGQKVEFLVSFYNNEISEKSEIFDDQFSVERPDGSNFTLKIRSTKLEDSAMYFCASSLRTGEAFFGQGTRLTVV.

The CDR3 protein is CASSLGQGAYGYTF. The CDR3 DNA reads as TGTGCCAGCAGTCTAGGACAGGGCGCCTATGGCTACACCTTC. The chain has TRBV6-1 and TRBJ1-2; 8 bases match TRBD1. Germline trimming cut 5 bases from V and 4 bases from J; bases unmatched to any gene: 6. Germline V CDR1 and CDR2: MNHNS, SASEGT. The CDR3 consists of 14 residues.